The 2 T cell receptor beta chains listed next were all sequenced from one sample in a study of neurological immune-mediated disorders. Time point indicated: longitudinal time-point 1 (baseline). TCRdb redid the calling of the 5' RACE reads with MiXCR, one entry per CDR3 protein. The repertoire consists of approximately 49,000 distinct CDR3 sequences, with 10% occurring once and the leading ten covering about 1.6%. The sample taken for sequencing was PBMCs. These receptors originate from a woman aged 40 to 55 in good health.

Of note for this clonotype: The CDR3 carries no conserved terminal phenylalanine or tryptophan, so it likely arises from a read error. V is TRBV6-5 and J is TRBJ2-1, with unresolved D. V was clipped by 6 bases and J by 0 bases, with 12 bases between them. The CDR3 spans 15 residues. The V gene's germline CDR1 is MNHEY and CDR2 SVGAGI. The CDR3 DNA reads TGTGCCAGCAGCCCCGACGGAAGCTCCTACAATGAGCAGTTCTCT. It translates to CASSPDGSSYNEQFS.

This clonotype was picked up a small number of times. This chain links TRBV12-5 with TRBJ1-1, with no clear D. The V gene's germline CDR1 is LGHNT and CDR2 FRNRAP. V lost 6 bases, J lost 1 base, and 6 bases lay in between. This CDR3 spans 12 amino acids. The CDR3 DNA reads TGTGCTAGTGGGCCAGCGAACACTGAAGCTTTCTTT. Its protein product is CASGPANTEAFF.